In this sample, the clone carrying this T cell receptor (beta chain) turned up many times. This sample stems from a study of blood T cell repertoires in COVID-19. In the study overall: Both acute and convalescent COVID-19 samples were obtained from the United States, Italy and Spain.

Per the study methods: Scientists estimated how many nucleated cells there were by amplifying reference gene primers. Clones were sequenced by immunoSEQ multiplex PCR, and TCRdb holds only the in-frame ones, with some missing. The V and J calls and clone size were taken over from that table, and D and trimming were inferred from the DNA. The profile shows approximately 190,000 clones, 82% of them singletons. The source of this sequence is a woman aged 60-75 years with COVID-19, enrolled during active disease. Sequencing used peripheral blood.

CDR3 residues: CASSFRNEQFF. For the CDR3, the DNA is TGTGCCAGCAGTTTTCGCAATGAGCAGTTCTTC. The chain joins TRBV27 to TRBJ2-1, with no clear D. The CDR3 sequence is 11 residues long. The V gene lost 3 bases and the J gene lost 6 bases, with 3 bases spanning the gap. The germline V gene encodes CDR1 MNHEY and CDR2 SMNVEV (reference sequence).